This T cell receptor beta chain stems from a study of cytomegalovirus exposure and HLA in healthy donors (TCRdb year 2017). Study-wide context: According to a later analysis, the 120 validation repertoires were produced on the same platform as the approximately 610 repertoires of the first cohort. The study aimed to test whether signatures of past pathogen exposure could be identified by cataloging public T cell receptors. Along with the approximately 700-subject first cohort, a separate validation cohort of around 120 different subjects was used. To predict cytomegalovirus infection status, the study brought together high-throughput TCR immunosequencing, statistical association of individual TCRs with disease status, and machine learning.

The donors belonged to the validation cohort of 120 subjects, which was separate from the roughly 680-subject first cohort. As to this clone: The antigen it binds to is not known. No base quality values were provided; no much bigger clone lies one nucleotide off.

The method behind the library was the immunoSEQ multiplex PCR assay. The authors' analysis ran thus. A statistical classification framework was built for diagnosing cytomegalovirus status from the catalog of TCR beta chain sequences. TCRdb retrieved this table from immuneACCESS and kept in-frame rearrangements only. Not all clones are present; in checked studies, unresolved V genes account for under half, and no reason is known for the remainder. That table is the source of V, J and clone size, and D and trimming were worked out from the DNA. The sample table holds under 250,000 clones, of which about 81% were seen once. In total, the top ten clones hold 0.95% to 1.5% of the sample. General findings and caveats noted by the study authors: Most TCR sequences were seen in very few donors, while some public TCRs were found in many individuals. Subsequent analysis determined that TCRs grouped into clusters in the first cohort also showed a tendency toward co-occurrence across the roughly 120 validation repertoires, and 94% of cluster scores exceeded 0. According to the authors, the approach could potentially be generalized to other disease states and immunological phenotypes. A later analysis lacked HLA typing for the validation cohort, so it scored co-occurrence in that cohort across all 120 repertoires. Cytomegalovirus status was reported to be diagnosed by the classifier with high specificity and sensitivity in both the original and validation cohorts. In vitro tests confirmed that a few of the cytomegalovirus-associated TCR beta chains recognize cytomegalovirus antigens. In the study, approximately 160 TCR beta chains were listed as associated with cytomegalovirus.

From cysteine to phenylalanine, the CDR3 is 15 amino acids long. The entry retains the CDR3 DNA only, 45 bases that are in frame from base 1. The germline V gene provides CDR1 SGHRS and CDR2 YFSETQ. V has 7 bases trimmed and J has 2 bases trimmed; junction bases matching no gene number 7. The origin of this receptor is a woman aged 30 to 39 in good health and CMV-seronegative. The sequenced sample was PBMCs. The sequence links TRBV5-1 to TRBJ2-2; 8 bases in between match TRBD1. The sequence in DNA is TGCGCCAGCCGACCGACAGGGGTTAACACCGGGGAGCTGTTTTTT. The translation is CASRPTGVNTGELFF. Where the CDR3 stops, the reference TRBV5-1 and TRBJ2-2 genes take over; the full variable domain is KAGVTQTPRYLIKTRGQQVTLSCSPISGHRSVSWYQQTPGQGLQFLFEYFSETQRNKGNFPGRFSGRQFSNSRSEMNVSTLELGDSALYLCASRPTGVNTGELFFGEGSRLTVL.